Each of the 26 T cell receptor beta chains below was sequenced from the same sample in a study of PD-1 blockade in classical Hodgkin lymphoma. No patient escaped relapse after autologous stem cell transplantation, and brentuximab vedotin exposure varied. Method: immunoSEQ multiplex PCR; TCRdb's copy keeps in-frame clones and lacks some. The table lists roughly 32,000 clones, around four fifths of them singletons. The starting material was peripheral blood mononuclear cells (PBMCs), obtained at baseline. The receptors were sampled from a human donor with classical Hodgkin lymphoma.

The genes are TRBV28 and TRBJ1-5; D unclear. The germline gives CDR1 MDHEN, CDR2 SYDVKM. This CDR3 has 13 amino acids. Between the trimmed V and J ends, which lost 6 bases and 4 bases, there was a span of 10 bases. The CDR3 sequence is CASRLDGNQPQHF. CDR3 nucleotide sequence: TGTGCCAGCAGACTGGACGGAAATCAGCCCCAGCATTTT.

As DNA, the CDR3 is TGCGCCAGCAGCCGGAAACTAGCGGGGGGGCTAAATACCGGGGAGCTGTTTTTT. Translation gives CASSRKLAGGLNTGELFF. This chain connects TRBV4-3 to TRBJ2-2; 13 bases fit TRBD2. Germline lookup yields CDR1 LGHNA and CDR2 YSLEER. There are 18 residues in the CDR3. The junction had 10 bases not matched to a gene; V was cut back by 4 bases and J by 5 bases.

The J gene is TRBJ1-3, the V gene TRBV4-2; a weak D match, TRBD1 (6 bases). The CDR3 has 17 amino acids. Germline V gives CDR1 LGHNA, CDR2 YNFKEQ. V dropped 2 bases and J dropped 4 bases, with 18 bases sitting between them. As DNA, the CDR3 is TGTGCCAGCAGCCAATCCTTCGGGGGCAGAGGAGGAAACACCATATATTTT. It translates to CASSQSFGGRGGNTIYF.

The gene calls are TRBV7-9 and TRBJ2-7; D is uncertain. The CDR3 totals 15 residues. Trimming took 1 base from V and 1 from J, leaving 11 bases between them. Germline V gives CDR1 SEHNR, CDR2 FQNEAQ (reference sequence). For the CDR3, the DNA is TGTGCCAGCAGCTTAGAGGTCGGCCTGTCCTACGAGCAGTACTTC. Residues: CASSLEVGLSYEQYF.

V and J are TRBV11-1 and TRBJ2-1, with D unclear. This CDR3 has 15 residues. Germline CDR1 reads SGHAT; CDR2 reads FQDESV (reference sequence). Between the trimmed V and J ends, which lost 4 bases and 5 bases, there was a span of 15 bases. For the CDR3, the DNA is TGTGCCAGCAGCTCATGGGTGGCAGCCAACAATGAGCAGTTCTTC. It is translated as CASSSWVAANNEQFF.

V usage is TRBV19 and J usage is TRBJ2-2; a possible D gene is TRBD1 (6 bases). This CDR3 has 13 residues. Trimming cost V 5 bases and J 7 bases, with 11 bases left between them. Germline CDR1 reads LNHDA; CDR2 reads SQIVND (reference sequence). The CDR3 region is CASSLGAFGELFF. The CDR3 DNA is TGTGCCAGTAGTTTGGGGGCCTTCGGGGAGCTGTTTTTT. The full variable domain, with the rest looked up from reference TRBV19 and TRBJ2-2, is DGGITQSPKYLFRKEGQNVTLSCEQNLNHDAMYWYRQDPGQGLRLIYYSQIVNDFQKGDIAEGYSVSREKKESFPLTVTSAQKNPTAFYLCASSLGAFGELFFGEGSRLTVL.

Relative to its sample, this clone is medium-sized. The chain is built from TRBV7-6 and TRBJ2-5; 8 nucleotides match TRBD2. The CDR3 extends over 15 amino acids. The junction had 7 bases not matched to a gene; V was cut back by 5 bases and J by 2 bases. Germline V CDR1 and CDR2: SGHVS, FNYEAQ. CDR3 nucleotide sequence: TGTGCCAGCAGCCTCGGGGGGGGACATCAAGAGACCCAGTACTTC. Protein: CASSLGGGHQETQYF.

This chain uses TRBV28 with TRBJ2-7, with 9 positions matching TRBD2. V shed 8 bases, J shed 2 bases, and the junction held 4 bases outside the gene matches. The CDR3 has 13 residues. The germline gives CDR1 MDHEN, CDR2 SYDVKM. The CDR3 DNA is TGTGCCAGCGGCAGCGGGGGGACCTACGAGCAGTACTTC. Its protein is CASGSGGTYEQYF. Complete variable domain (other parts from reference TRBV28 and TRBJ2-7): DVKVTQSSRYLVKRTGEKVFLECVQDMDHENMFWYRQDPGLGLRLIYFSYDVKMKEKGDIPEGYSVSREKKERFSLILESASTNQTSMYLCASGSGGTYEQYFGPGTRLTVT.

This chain links TRBV4-3 with TRBJ2-5; D remains ambiguous. This CDR3 region has 13 residues. Germline CDR1 is LGHNA and CDR2 is YSLEER. V shed 4 bases and J shed 5 bases, with 11 bases lying between them. CDR3 nucleotide sequence: TGCGCCAGCAGCCGAGAGATAGGGGAGACCCAGTACTTC. Its translation is CASSREIGETQYF.

This chain connects TRBV7-6 to TRBJ2-3, with D tentatively TRBD2 (6 bases). With 1 base removed from V and 5 bases from J, the gap between germline ends came to 13 bases. The CDR3 is 15 residues long. Germline V gene data show CDR1 as SGHVS and CDR2 as FNYEAQ. CDR3 in amino acids: CASSLGVGGGDTQYF. CDR3 DNA: TGTGCCAGCAGCTTAGGTGTGGGAGGAGGAGATACGCAGTATTTT.

V usage is TRBV7-3 and J usage is TRBJ2-6, with 7 bases aligning to TRBD1. The J segment lost 4 bases and the V segment lost 6 bases, leaving 6 bases of the junction unmatched. This CDR3 has 15 residues. CDR1 is SGHTA, CDR2 FQGTGA, per germline. CDR3: CASSSTGAGANVLTF. DNA for the CDR3: TGTGCCAGCAGTTCAACAGGGGCCGGGGCCAACGTCCTGACTTTC.

The chain carries TRBV5-1 and TRBJ2-3; 11 bases align to TRBD2. CDR1 SGHRS and CDR2 YFSETQ come from the germline V gene. The ends lost 3 bases at V and 1 base at J; junction bases unmatched: 7. The CDR3 loop spans 17 amino acids. The CDR3 here is CASSSEPGLAGTDTQYF. In DNA, the CDR3 is TGCGCCAGCAGCTCAGAACCGGGACTAGCGGGCACAGATACGCAGTATTTT.

The rearrangement links TRBV28 to TRBJ2-7; D gene unclear. Per germline, CDR1 MDHEN and CDR2 SYDVKM. The CDR3 extends over 12 amino acids. The germline V and J ends were trimmed by 1 base and 4 bases, with 5 bases remaining between them. CDR3 coding DNA: TGTGCCAGCAGTTTATCTCATTACGAGCAGTACTTC. Translating gives CASSLSHYEQYF. The entire variable domain, with the rest obtained from reference TRBV28 and TRBJ2-7, is as follows: DVKVTQSSRYLVKRTGEKVFLECVQDMDHENMFWYRQDPGLGLRLIYFSYDVKMKEKGDIPEGYSVSREKKERFSLILESASTNQTSMYLCASSLSHYEQYFGPGTRLTVT.

This sequence joins TRBV30 and TRBJ1-1; a possible D gene is TRBD1 (5 bases). Germline CDR1 and CDR2: GTSNPN and SVGIG (reference sequence). This CDR3 has 12 residues. The ends were cut back, 0 bases at V and 10 bases at J, with 12 bases in the middle. This chain's CDR3 is CAWSVQETRAFF. The CDR3, as DNA: TGTGCCTGGAGTGTACAGGAGACTAGAGCTTTCTTT.

The chain has TRBV6-5 and TRBJ1-2, with D possibly being TRBD1 (5 bases). The ends were cut back, 7 bases at V and 7 bases at J, with 10 bases in the middle. Germline V lookup: CDR1 MNHEY, CDR2 SVGAGI. The CDR3 is made up of 11 amino acids. The CDR3 coding sequence is TGTGCCAGCAAGTCGGGGGGTGGCTACACCTTC. This codes for CASKSGGGYTF.

This clone has only one observation. The J gene is TRBJ1-5, the V gene TRBV19; D ambiguous. Germline V gene lookup returns CDR1 LNHDA and CDR2 SQIVND (reference sequence). Deletions cut 1 base from V and 7 bases from J, with 11 bases between. This CDR3 contains 14 residues. The CDR3 loop reads CASSIARLGQPQHF. DNA for the CDR3: TGTGCCAGTAGTATAGCCAGGCTAGGCCAGCCCCAGCATTTT. Filled out from reference TRBV19 and TRBJ1-5, the complete variable domain reads DGGITQSPKYLFRKEGQNVTLSCEQNLNHDAMYWYRQDPGQGLRLIYYSQIVNDFQKGDIAEGYSVSREKKESFPLTVTSAQKNPTAFYLCASSIARLGQPQHFGDGTRLSIL.

The chain links TRBV7-9 to TRBJ2-2; possibly TRBD1 for D (6 bases). The V end was cut by 0 bases, the J end by 4 bases, with 6 bases between. From germline, CDR1 is SEHNR and CDR2 FQNEAQ (reference sequence). The CDR3 spans 14 residues. In DNA, the CDR3 is TGTGCCAGCAGCTTAGCAGGGGGCACCGGGGAGCTGTTTTTT. Its protein is CASSLAGGTGELFF. The full variable domain, rest sourced from reference TRBV7-9 and TRBJ2-2, is DTGVSQNPRHKITKRGQNVTFRCDPISEHNRLYWYRQTLGQGPEFLTYFQNEAQLEKSRLLSDRFSAERPKGSFSTLEIQRTEQGDSAMYLCASSLAGGTGELFFGEGSRLTVL.

This clone was observed a few times. The chain combines TRBV19 with TRBJ2-7; D is undetermined. This CDR3 region has 11 residues. Germline CDR1 LNHDA, CDR2 SQIVND (reference sequence). The V end was cut by 10 bases, the J end by 6 bases, with 13 bases between. The CDR3: CATLAPPEQYF. The CDR3, as DNA: TGTGCCACTTTGGCGCCCCCCGAGCAGTACTTC.

This clone was counted between two and nine times. The chain combines TRBV11-3 with TRBJ1-1, with unresolved D. The CDR3 is 13 amino acids. V lost 8 bases to trimming and J lost 4 bases, with 14 bases between them. CDR1 is SGHNT, CDR2 YENEEA, per germline. The CDR3 sequence: CASSILTFTEAFF. CDR3 DNA sequence: TGTGCCAGCTCGATACTAACGTTCACTGAAGCTTTCTTT.

This clone occurred once. The same CDR3 also results from other DNA sequences found in this sample. This chain joins TRBV7-2 and TRBJ1-2; D is unclear. Per the germline V gene, CDR1 is SGHTA and CDR2 is FQGNSA. Trimming left V 1 base short and J 1 base short, with 1 base between. The CDR3 has 12 residues. CDR3 loop: CASSLVNYGYTF. CDR3 DNA sequence: TGTGCCAGCAGCTTAGTTAACTATGGCTACACCTTC.

The chain recombines TRBV7-9 with TRBJ2-5, with 7 bases aligning to TRBD2. The CDR3 sequence is 15 residues long. The trim removed 2 bases at V and 3 bases at J, leaving 6 bases unmatched. Germline lookup yields CDR1 SEHNR and CDR2 FQNEAQ (reference sequence). CDR3 in DNA: TGTGCCAGCAGCTTACTATTGGGGGGGGAAGAGACCCAGTACTTC. This sequence encodes CASSLLLGGEETQYF.

This chain joins TRBV7-2 and TRBJ2-3; perhaps TRBD2 as D (6 bases). CDR1 is SGHTA, CDR2 FQGNSA, per germline. Trimming cost V 7 bases and J 2 bases, with 13 bases left between them. CDR3 size: 14 residues. The CDR3 region is CASNRELNTDTQYF. CDR3 bases: TGTGCCAGCAACCGGGAGCTGAACACAGATACGCAGTATTTT.

This sequence joins TRBV6-1 and TRBJ1-5; no firm D call. V dropped 10 bases and J dropped 0 bases, with 13 bases sitting between them. In germline, CDR1 is MNHNS, CDR2 SASEGT. The CDR3 length is 14 residues. Here the CDR3 reads CATENKNSNQPQHF. The CDR3 nucleotides read TGTGCCACCGAGAACAAGAATAGCAATCAGCCCCAGCATTTT.

V gene TRBV27 combines with J gene TRBJ1-5; 7 positions match TRBD1. The CDR3 covers 19 residues. The trim removed 2 bases at V and 0 bases at J, leaving 13 bases unmatched. Looked up from germline, CDR1 is MNHEY and CDR2 is SMNVEV (reference sequence). CDR3 in DNA: TGTGCCAGCAGTTTAAAGTGGGAGGGACAGCTCTATAGCAATCAGCCCCAGCATTTT. Translating it yields CASSLKWEGQLYSNQPQHF.

A word on this clone: The junction differs from germline at one of its ends, possibly a read error. The chain is built from TRBV7-6 and TRBJ2-7; maybe TRBD1 (6 bases). CDR3 length: 11 residues. The germline V gene has CDR1 SGHVS and CDR2 FNYEAQ. CDR3 nucleotide sequence: TGTGCCAGCAGCCCCGCAGGGACACCCCACTTC. Translated, it gives CASSPAGTPHF.

The rearrangement links TRBV19 to TRBJ1-2; D is uncertain. V lost 7 bases and J lost 4, with 13 bases in between. CDR3 length equals 13 residues. CDR1 LNHDA and CDR2 SQIVND come from the germline V gene (reference sequence). The CDR3 reads CASIGRSIYGYTF. Here the CDR3 DNA reads TGTGCCAGTATAGGAAGGAGCATCTATGGCTACACCTTC.